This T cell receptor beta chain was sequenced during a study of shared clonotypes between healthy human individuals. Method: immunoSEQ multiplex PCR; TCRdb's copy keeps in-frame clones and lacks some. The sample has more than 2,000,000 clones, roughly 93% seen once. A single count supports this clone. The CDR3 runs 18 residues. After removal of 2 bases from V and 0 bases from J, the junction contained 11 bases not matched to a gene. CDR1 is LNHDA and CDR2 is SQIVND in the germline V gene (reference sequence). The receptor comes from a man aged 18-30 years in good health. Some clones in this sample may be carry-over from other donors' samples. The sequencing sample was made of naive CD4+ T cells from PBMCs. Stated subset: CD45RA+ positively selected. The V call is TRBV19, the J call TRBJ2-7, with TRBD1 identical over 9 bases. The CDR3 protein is CASSIWPGQGRSSYEQYF. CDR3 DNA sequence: TGTGCCAGTAGTATATGGCCGGGACAGGGACGAAGCTCCTACGAGCAGTACTTC.